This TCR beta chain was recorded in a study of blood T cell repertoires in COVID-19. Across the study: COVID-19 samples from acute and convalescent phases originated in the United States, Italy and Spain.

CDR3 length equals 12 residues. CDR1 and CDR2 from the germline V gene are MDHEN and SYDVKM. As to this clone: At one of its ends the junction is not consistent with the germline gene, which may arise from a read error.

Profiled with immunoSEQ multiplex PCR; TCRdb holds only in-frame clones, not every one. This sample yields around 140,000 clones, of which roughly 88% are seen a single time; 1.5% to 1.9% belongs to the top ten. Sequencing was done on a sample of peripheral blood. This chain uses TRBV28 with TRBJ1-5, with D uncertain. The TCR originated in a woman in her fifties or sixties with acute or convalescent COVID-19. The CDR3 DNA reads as TGTGGCAGCAGCCTAAGCAATCAGCCCCAGCATTTT. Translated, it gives CGSSLSNQPQHF.